This T cell receptor beta chain was recorded in a study of CD8 T cells in Susac syndrome. V shed 3 bases and J shed 6 bases, with 8 bases lying between them. This CDR3 region has 13 residues. Reverse transcription of roughly 0.5 to 1 ug RNA was carried out with random hexamers. TCRdb processed the immunoSEQ multiplex PCR reads anew with MiXCR; each CDR3 protein has one entry. The repertoire consists of 90,000 to 150,000 distinct CDR3 sequences, with around nine tenths occurring once and the leading ten covering about 0.14%. V gene TRBV12-3 or TRBV12-4 combines with J gene TRBJ1-4, with D perhaps matching TRBD1 (5 bases). The sequence was obtained from a human donor in good health. Material for sequencing was CD4+ T cells from PBMCs. CDR3 nucleotides: TGTGCCAGCAGTTTGGGACGGGATGAAAAACTGTTTTTT. This gives the protein CASSLGRDEKLFF.